Shown below are 21 T cell receptor beta chains from a single sample sequenced in a study of vaccination and CD4 T cells after COVID-19. Cultured CD4+ T-cell DNA underwent Oncomine TCR Beta short-read sequencing. TCRdb analysed the PCR reads with MiXCR anew, one entry per CDR3 protein. The table has around 14,000 distinct CDR3 sequences, roughly 53% seen once. For these receptors, no antigen is known. Treatment defined: approximately nine-day PBMC culture with coronavirus spike peptide pools or control peptides (ViraFEST assay). The specimen comprised CD4+ T cells from blood, cultured in vitro, sampled before SARS-CoV-2 vaccination. The receptors originated from a human donor who had recovered from COVID-19.

The sample holds a few counts of this clonotype. The CDR3 here is CASSQEPSGRAGGSDTQYF. Here the CDR3 DNA reads TGCGCCAGCAGCCAAGAGCCTAGCGGGAGGGCCGGGGGCTCAGATACGCAGTATTTT. This chain joins TRBV4-1 and TRBJ2-3, with 12 bases matching TRBD2. V trimming: 0 bases; J trimming: 4 bases; junction bases outside the gene matches: 11. Germline V gene data show CDR1 as MGHRA and CDR2 as YSYEKL. The CDR3 contains 19 residues.

The chain carries TRBV6-2 or TRBV6-3 and TRBJ2-2; perhaps TRBD1 as D (5 bases). The CDR3 runs 14 residues. V lost 6 bases to trimming and J lost 6 bases, with 14 bases between them. Germline-derived CDR1 and CDR2 are MNHEY and SVGEGT. CDR3 DNA: TGTGCCAGCAGGAAGGTCCAGGGCGCCGGGGAGCTGTTTTTT. This sequence encodes CASRKVQGAGELFF.

The rearrangement uses TRBV4-1 and TRBJ1-2; TRBD1 matches 9 bases. V was clipped by 0 bases and J by 8 bases; unmatched bases: 4. CDR3 size: 14 residues. CDR1 MGHRA and CDR2 YSYEKL come from the germline V gene. In nucleotides, the CDR3 is TGCGCCAGCAGCCAAGATGGGACAGGGATCGGCTACACCTTC. This translates into CASSQDGTGIGYTF.

The V call is TRBV4-1, the J call TRBJ2-1, with D perhaps TRBD1 (6 bases). The V end lost 0 bases, the J end lost 2 bases, and 14 bases lay between the germline ends. The CDR3 totals 17 residues. Germline CDR1 and CDR2: MGHRA and YSYEKL. CDR3 nucleotide sequence: TGCGCCAGCAGCCAAGATCTTCCAGGGGTCCCCTACAATGAGCAGTTCTTC. It codes for CASSQDLPGVPYNEQFF.

This chain joins TRBV7-9 and TRBJ1-1; D is perhaps TRBD1 (6 bases). CDR1 and CDR2 (germline): SEHNR, FQNEAQ (reference sequence). The CDR3 spans 16 residues. V was clipped by 2 bases and J by 3 bases, with 16 bases between them. This CDR3 is CASSLRAQGKDTEAFF. DNA of the CDR3: TGTGCCAGCAGCTTACGGGCACAGGGTAAGGACACTGAAGCTTTCTTT.

The table lists this clonotype with a few counts. The chain is built from TRBV20-1 and TRBJ1-1; a weak D match, TRBD1 (5 bases). CDR1 DFQATT and CDR2 SNEGSKA come from the germline V gene (reference sequence). The CDR3 covers 12 residues. V lost 6 bases and J lost 4, with 12 bases in between. The CDR3 DNA follows: TGCAGTGCAGGTGGCGGGACCACTGAAGCTTTCTTT. Its translation is CSAGGGTTEAFF.

V gene TRBV10-2 combines with J gene TRBJ1-5, with TRBD1 matching 8 bases. V dropped 6 bases and J dropped 2; count of bases not matched to a gene: 6. Germline-derived CDR1 and CDR2 are WSHSY and SAAADI. CDR3 length: 15 amino acids. CDR3 residues: CASSLNRGGNQPQHF. The CDR3 DNA reads as TGCGCCAGCAGCTTGAACAGGGGGGGCAATCAGCCCCAGCATTTT.

The chain joins TRBV7-2 to TRBJ2-3, with D possibly matching TRBD2 (5 bases). V gave up 5 bases and J gave up 0 bases, with 9 bases separating them. This CDR3 contains 14 residues. Germline CDR1 reads SGHTA; CDR2 reads FQGNSA. DNA of the CDR3: TGTGCCAGCAGCCTACGGACTAGCACAGATACGCAGTATTTT. Translation: CASSLRTSTDTQYF.

This clonotype showed up just a few times. V gene TRBV20-1 combines with J gene TRBJ2-3; 11 nucleotides match TRBD2. Trimming at V came to 5 bases and at J to 2 bases, leaving 18 bases not matched to a gene. CDR3 length: 19 residues. Germline V gene sequence: CDR1 DFQATT, CDR2 SNEGSKA (reference sequence). The CDR3 DNA follows: TGCAGTGCTCCCGACACGGGGGGACTAGCGGAATCCTCCACAGATACGCAGTATTTT. Its protein is CSAPDTGGLAESSTDTQYF.

This clonotype was observed a few times. The chain couples TRBV20-1 to TRBJ2-5, with 7 bases lining up with TRBD1. Germline V CDR1 and CDR2: DFQATT, SNEGSKA (reference sequence). The CDR3 extends over 16 amino acids. J lost 1 base, V lost 6 bases, and 14 bases had no gene match. CDR3 nucleotide sequence: TGCAGTGCCTCCTCGGGAAACAGGGGTTCCCAAGAGACCCAGTACTTC. Amino acid sequence: CSASSGNRGSQETQYF.

The chain couples TRBV25-1 to TRBJ2-2; 9 bases agree with TRBD1. The V segment lost 1 base and the J segment 7 bases; nucleotides outside the gene matches: 10. Germline V gene sequence: CDR1 MGHDK, CDR2 SYGVNS. The CDR3 covers 17 residues. The CDR3 nucleotides read TGTGCCAGCAGTGAATCTCTAAACAGGGGGCGCATCGGGGAGCTGTTTTTT. Protein sequence: CASSESLNRGRIGELFF.

This clonotype came up a few times. The chain joins TRBV30 to TRBJ1-5; D possibly corresponds to TRBD1 (6 bases). This CDR3 is 13 amino acids long. In germline, CDR1 is GTSNPN, CDR2 SVGIG (reference sequence). Trimming stripped 3 bases from V and 7 bases from J, with 13 bases between. As DNA, the CDR3 is TGTGCCTGGAGAGGAAAGGGGGTCCAGCCCCAGCATTTT. It codes for CAWRGKGVQPQHF.

V gene TRBV7-9 combines with J gene TRBJ2-3; 8 nucleotides align to TRBD1. CDR1 SEHNR and CDR2 FQNEAQ come from the germline V gene (reference sequence). This CDR3 is built from 16 residues. The V gene end was trimmed by 1 base and the J gene end by 0 bases; junction bases not matched to a gene: 3. CDR3 in DNA: TGTGCCAGCAGCTTAGGGACAGGGACTAGCACAGATACGCAGTATTTT. Translation gives CASSLGTGTSTDTQYF.

This sequence joins TRBV11-2 and TRBJ1-5; 7 positions agree with TRBD1. CDR1 SGHAT and CDR2 FQNNGV come from the germline V gene. V shed 4 bases, J shed 3 bases, and the junction held 3 bases outside the gene matches. This CDR3 is 14 amino acids long. The chain's CDR3 is CASSSGQVNQPQHF. The CDR3 DNA sequence: TGTGCCAGCAGCTCAGGACAGGTCAATCAGCCCCAGCATTTT.

V usage is TRBV6-5 and J usage is TRBJ2-5; tentative D call: TRBD1 (5 bases). Germline V gene sequence: CDR1 MNHEY, CDR2 SVGAGI. V was pared by 0 bases and J by 2 bases, with 22 bases between. This CDR3 is built from 19 residues. The CDR3 bases are TGTGCCAGCAGTTACTCGAAGTGGCAGGGTGGACAATCACAAGAGACCCAGTACTTC. Amino acid sequence: CASSYSKWQGGQSQETQYF.

This clonotype was seen a few times. This sequence joins TRBV21-1 and TRBJ2-3; the table's D call, TRBD2, has no DNA check behind it. TRBV21-1 is flagged as a pseudogene. This CDR3 has 17 amino acids. As DNA, the CDR3 is TGTACCAGCAGCAAACCCGAACTAGCGGAAGACACAGATACGCAGTATTTT. It translates to CTSSKPELAEDTDTQYF.

This clonotype was found a few times. The chain recombines TRBV29-1 with TRBJ2-3; 15 positions match TRBD2. CDR1 is SQVTM and CDR2 is ANQGSEA in the germline V gene. Losses at the gene ends were 4 bases for V and 4 bases for J; bases not matched to a gene: 0. The CDR3 consists of 14 residues. The CDR3 DNA sequence: TGCAGCGTTGGGACTAGCGGGAGGGCAGATACGCAGTATTTT. It specifies CSVGTSGRADTQYF.

The rearrangement links TRBV6-5 to TRBJ2-7, with D uncertain. Per germline, CDR1 MNHEY and CDR2 SVGAGI. V lost 2 bases and J 0 bases, leaving 8 bases between the germline ends. The CDR3 consists of 14 residues. The CDR3 region has the DNA TGTGCCAGCAGTTACGGGTACGGCTCCTACGAGCAGTACTTC. Protein sequence: CASSYGYGSYEQYF.

The chain links TRBV21-1 to TRBJ1-2; the table's TRBD1 call for D was not verified on the DNA. TRBV21-1 is given as a pseudogene. The CDR3 loop spans 13 amino acids. The CDR3 reads CASSERGAGAYTF. CDR3 coding DNA: TGTGCCAGCAGCGAAAGGGGCGCGGGGGCCTACACCTTC.

The chain combines TRBV2 with TRBJ2-3; no definite D call. Trimming stripped 4 bases from V and 1 base from J, with 12 bases between. Germline V gene sequence: CDR1 SNHLY, CDR2 FYNNEI. This CDR3 comprises 15 residues. The DNA for the CDR3 is TGTGCCAGCAGTGGATCACTTGGGGGCACAGATACGCAGTATTTT. Translated: CASSGSLGGTDTQYF.

This clonotype has just a few counts. The V gene is TRBV7-2, the J gene TRBJ2-5, with a weak D call TRBD2 (5 bases). With 1 base removed from V and 1 base from J, the gap between germline ends came to 10 bases. CDR1 is SGHTA, CDR2 FQGNSA, per germline. The CDR3 is 15 amino acids. The DNA for the CDR3 is TGTGCCAGCAGCTTAGACGGGATTAGCCAAGAGACCCAGTACTTC. This gives the protein CASSLDGISQETQYF.